A single sample gave rise to the 9 T cell receptor beta chains below, sequenced in a study of identical twins. TCRdb recomputed calls from the 5' RACE reads with MiXCR, one row per CDR3 protein. The sample yields 1.5 million to 2 million distinct CDR3 sequences, 25% to 35% seen once. The sample comprised cord blood. The receptor set was obtained from a newborn girl in good health.

This clonotype was observed a handful of times. The rearrangement uses TRBV5-1 and TRBJ2-5, with unresolved D. The J call may be wrong; the DNA end is better matched by TRBJ2-7. This CDR3 region has 16 residues. Germline loops: CDR1 SGHRS, CDR2 YFSETQ. CDR3 region: CASSLGGNPVWDEQYF. CDR3 nucleotides: TGCGCCAGCAGCTTGGGTGGGAACCCCGTTTGGGACGAGCAGTACTTC.

The chain employs TRBV25-1 and TRBJ2-3; D possibly corresponds to TRBD2 (6 bases). V lost 1 base to trimming and J lost 0 bases, with 8 bases between them. Germline CDR1 reads MGHDK; CDR2 reads SYGVNS. This CDR3 is 15 amino acids long. This CDR3 reads CASSEWAGSTDTQYF. The CDR3, as DNA: TGTGCCAGCAGTGAATGGGCGGGGAGCACAGATACGCAGTATTTT. The complete variable domain, with remaining parts taken from reference TRBV25-1 and TRBJ2-3, reads EADIYQTPRYLVIGTGKKITLECSQTMGHDKMYWYQQDPGMELHLIHYSYGVNSTEKGDLSSESTVSRIRTEHFPLTLESARPSHTSQYLCASSEWAGSTDTQYFGPGTRLTVL.

This clonotype was picked up many times. The junction departs from the called germline gene at one end, perhaps through a read error. The chain recombines TRBV5-1 with TRBJ2-1; D not resolved. This CDR3 region has 10 residues. CDR1 is SGHRS, CDR2 YFSETQ, per germline. The CDR3 spells CASRLNEQFF. The DNA of the CDR3 is TGCGCCAGCCGCTTGAATGAGCAGTTCTTC.

For this clonotype: A junction end diverges from the germline sequence, so it may reflect a read error. The chain combines TRBV20-1 with TRBJ2-7; the match to TRBD1 covers 8 bases. The length of the CDR3 is 14 residues. Germline V CDR1 and CDR2: DFQATT, SNEGSKA (reference sequence). DNA of the CDR3: TGCGGTGCCCCCACCGGACAGGGAACTTACGAGCAGTACTTC. Amino acids: CGAPTGQGTYEQYF.

The chain is built from TRBV11-3 and TRBJ2-1; 9 nucleotides match TRBD2. The CDR3 totals 15 residues. Germline V gene sequence: CDR1 SGHNT, CDR2 YENEEA. With 0 bases clipped from V and 5 bases from J, the junction kept 2 bases outside the gene matches. For the CDR3, the DNA is TGTGCCAGCAGCTTAGATAGCGGGAGCAACAATGAGCAGTTCTTC. Protein product: CASSLDSGSNNEQFF.

The rearrangement links TRBV20-1 to TRBJ2-1; 12 bases are shared with TRBD2. The CDR3 totals 15 residues. Germline CDR1 is DFQATT and CDR2 is SNEGSKA (reference sequence). The junction had 11 bases not matched to a gene; V was cut back by 4 bases and J by 10 bases. CDR3 nucleotides: TGCAGTGCTACCCAGACTAGCGGGGGCAACGGCGAGCAGTTCTTC. Amino acids: CSATQTSGGNGEQFF.

This chain joins TRBV7-2 and TRBJ1-2; 9 bases map to TRBD1. Germline assignment: CDR1 SGHTA and CDR2 FQGNSA. The ends lost 3 bases at V and 2 bases at J; junction bases unmatched: 7. CDR3 length: 16 residues. Here the CDR3 DNA reads TGTGCCAGCAGCTTCTTGCAGGGACAGGGCAACTATGGCTACACCTTC. Its translation is CASSFLQGQGNYGYTF.

Details on this clonotype: A much larger clonotype is one base distant, so this may be a read error. This chain uses TRBV6-4 with TRBJ2-6, with 8 positions matching TRBD1. Looked up from germline, CDR1 is MRHNA and CDR2 is SNTAGT. V trimming: 5 bases; J trimming: 2 bases; junction bases outside the gene matches: 2. CDR3 length: 15 residues. In DNA, the CDR3 is TGTGCCAGCAGTCGGACAGGGACTGGGGCCAACGTCCTGACTTTC. Translation gives CASSRTGTGANVLTF.

The chain uses TRBV12-3 or TRBV12-4 and TRBJ2-1, with 12 bases aligning to TRBD2. This CDR3 has 15 amino acids. The J segment lost 4 bases and the V segment lost 6 bases, leaving 4 bases of the junction unmatched. The CDR3 protein is CASRTSGRRYNEQFF. The CDR3 nucleotides read TGTGCCAGCAGGACTAGCGGGAGAAGGTACAATGAGCAGTTCTTC.